This section outlines one T cell receptor (beta chain) sequence together with its context. What it binds is not known. This record comes from a study of cytomegalovirus exposure and HLA in healthy donors. Overall study findings and caveats: There was a cluster of highly shared sequence variants that was likely a sequencing artifact.

V lost 8 bases, J lost 2 bases, and 11 bases stayed unmatched. Germline-derived CDR1 and CDR2 are MNHEY and SVGAGI. The CDR3 extends over 15 amino acids. Vbeta (60) and Jbeta (13) primers were used in the PCR. The table came from immunoSEQ multiplex PCR; TCRdb's copy has only in-frame clones and leaves some out. The sample yields over 45,000 clones, about 84% seen once. Sequenced sample: PBMCs. The receptor comes from a female donor in good health and CMV-seronegative. V usage is TRBV6-5 and J usage is TRBJ1-2; TRBD1 matches at 7 bases. The DNA for the CDR3 is TGTGCCAGCCGCACAACCATGACAGGGAACTATGGCTACACCTTC. Translated: CASRTTMTGNYGYTF.